This T cell receptor beta chain was retrieved from a study of cytomegalovirus exposure and HLA in healthy donors. The PCR employed 60 Vbeta primers together with 13 Jbeta primers. Data came from immunoSEQ multiplex PCR; TCRdb stores just in-frame clones and leaves some out. The sample table includes around 100,000 clones. Germline V gene lookup returns CDR1 MGHRA and CDR2 YSYEKL. Trimming took off 3 bases at V and 1 base at J, with 12 bases between the two ends. The CDR3 spans 15 residues. The study, taken as a whole, reports: Per a later analysis, 15,000 to 20,000 TCR beta sequences showed association with HLA alleles at 0.05 false discovery rate. A later examination showed that TCR association rates differed by HLA locus, with DRB1 most and HLA-C fewest. The presence/absence work took it that sequencing depth was about the same across donors.

About this clone itself: Its antigen is as yet unknown.

This sequence was found in a woman aged 25 to 39 in good health and CMV-seronegative. The J gene is TRBJ1-1, the V gene TRBV4-1; D perhaps matches TRBD1 (6 bases). Sequencing input: PBMCs. CDR3 loop: CASSQPGTSNTEAFF. In DNA form, the CDR3 reads TGCGCCAGCAGCCAGCCCGGGACATCGAACACTGAAGCTTTCTTT.